This entry describes one T cell receptor beta chain. Antigen specificity is unknown. The record originates from a study of cytomegalovirus exposure and HLA in healthy donors. Points from the study as a whole: Per a later analysis, about 17,000 TCR beta sequences showed association with HLA alleles at 0.05 false discovery rate. Three CMV-associated chains proved CMV antigen-specific in vitro. Productive status was seen about 90% or about 30% of the time for most TCR beta V segments in an earlier analysis.

This CDR3 contains 13 residues. The germline V and J ends were trimmed by 4 bases and 8 bases, with 15 bases remaining between them. The germline gives CDR1 SGDLS, CDR2 YYNGEE. The study ran its PCR with 60 Vbeta and 13 Jbeta primers. Method: immunoSEQ multiplex PCR; TCRdb's copy keeps in-frame clones and lacks some. The data hold a few hundred thousand clones, with approximately 81% observed a single time. The origin of this receptor is a man aged 25-40 years in good health and CMV-seronegative. The sequencing sample was made of PBMCs. J is TRBJ1-2 and V is TRBV9; tentatively, D is TRBD1 (5 bases). CDR3 region: CASSFITGWGYTF. The CDR3 DNA is TGTGCCAGCAGCTTCATCACAGGCTGGGGCTACACCTTC.